This T cell receptor (beta chain) was captured in a study of blood T cells in healthy people across ages. Findings and caveats of the study: Across the age range, TCR beta diversity per million T cells fell in a roughly linear way. PBMCs that were unsorted prevented a conclusive naive versus antigen-experienced comparison.

The V gene end was trimmed by 6 bases and the J gene end by 3 bases; junction bases not matched to a gene: 5. CDR1 is DFQATT and CDR2 is SNEGSKA in the germline V gene (reference sequence). The CDR3 contains 13 residues. This clonotype has only a few counts. The antigen is unknown. A sample-barcoded 5' primer and a J-beta primer mix were used in a second PCR of roughly 6 to 11 cycles. TCRdb analysed the 5' RACE reads with MiXCR anew, one entry per CDR3 protein. The data show 700,000 to 950,000 distinct CDR3 sequences, 58% seen once. The chain uses TRBV20-1 and TRBJ2-1; TRBD2 agrees at 7 bases. This clonotype originated in a young man in good health. The sample comprised blood. CDR3 protein: CSAVRGIYNEQFF. CDR3 DNA sequence: TGCAGTGCGGTGCGGGGGATCTACAATGAGCAGTTCTTC.